Each of the 30 T cell receptor beta chains below was sequenced from the same sample in a study of cytomegalovirus exposure and HLA in healthy donors. Primers: 60 Vbeta forward and 13 Jbeta reverse. Sequencing used immunoSEQ multiplex PCR; TCRdb keeps in-frame clones, though not all of them. This sample has about 160,000 clones, with roughly 80% found just once. The material sequenced was PBMCs. The receptors come from a man aged 18 to 29 in good health and CMV-seronegative.

As to this clone: At the DNA level, this CDR3 is encoded by other sequences in the same sample as well. The J gene is TRBJ2-3, the V gene TRBV25-1; no clear D gene. The V gene's germline CDR1 is MGHDK and CDR2 SYGVNS. The CDR3 spans 12 residues. V was pared by 4 bases and J by 2 bases, with 4 bases between. Here the CDR3 DNA reads TGTGCCAGCAGTGGACTCACAGATACGCAGTATTTT. This codes for CASSGLTDTQYF.

The V call is TRBV19, the J call TRBJ2-7; perhaps TRBD1 as D (5 bases). The CDR3 runs to 12 residues. V was shortened by 5 bases and J by 4 bases, with 9 bases between the two germline ends. Looked up from germline, CDR1 is LNHDA and CDR2 is SQIVND (reference sequence). DNA for the CDR3: TGTGCCAGTAGTGGGGCAGCATACGAGCAGTACTTC. Encoded protein: CASSGAAYEQYF.

The gene calls are TRBV10-1 and TRBJ2-7, with 7 bases lining up with TRBD1. The germline CDR1 and CDR2 sequences are WNHNN and SYGVQD (reference sequence). The CDR3 sequence is 14 residues long. After removal of 3 bases from V and 2 bases from J, the junction contained 4 bases not matched to a gene. The CDR3 protein is CASSERTGPYEQYF. The CDR3 DNA reads TGCGCCAGCAGTGAACGGACAGGCCCCTACGAGCAGTACTTC.

The J gene is TRBJ1-1, the V gene TRBV27, with D possibly TRBD1 on 5 matching bases. The CDR3 sequence is 18 residues long. V was pared by 5 bases and J by 4 bases, with 26 bases between. Germline-derived CDR1 and CDR2 are MNHEY and SMNVEV (reference sequence). As DNA, the CDR3 is TGTGCCAGCAGTCCTTACCAGGGCTTACAATTCTCGGGCACTGAAGCTTTCTTT. Translation gives CASSPYQGLQFSGTEAFF.

This clone was detected only once. CDR3 sequence: CATSRGKWTSADGELFF. CDR3 nucleotide sequence: TGTGCCACCAGCAGAGGAAAGTGGACTAGCGCTGACGGGGAGCTGTTTTTT. The chain joins TRBV15 to TRBJ2-2; 9 bases are shared with TRBD2. The trim removed 1 base at V and 7 bases at J, leaving 10 bases unmatched. Germline CDR1 LNHNV, CDR2 YYDKDF (reference sequence). There are 17 residues in the CDR3.

The chain is built from TRBV19 and TRBJ2-2; the D gene is possibly TRBD2 (5 bases). The length of the CDR3 is 15 residues. The germline gives CDR1 LNHDA, CDR2 SQIVND (reference sequence). Trimming removed 4 bases at V and 4 bases at J, with 13 bases between. Here the CDR3 reads CASSTLGLLTGELFF. CDR3 nucleotide sequence: TGTGCCAGTAGTACCCTCGGACTCCTCACCGGGGAGCTGTTTTTT.

The genes are TRBV6-6 and TRBJ1-1; D call uncertain. V was clipped by 7 bases and J by 1 base, with 10 bases between them. The germline V gene encodes CDR1 MNHNY and CDR2 SVGAGI (reference sequence). The CDR3 is made up of 13 amino acids. The CDR3 sequence: CASKLYGNTEAFF. CDR3 nucleotide sequence: TGTGCCAGCAAACTGTACGGGAACACTGAAGCTTTCTTT.

V and J are TRBV4-3 and TRBJ2-7; TRBD2 matches at 12 bases. The CDR3 runs to 15 residues. Looked up from germline, CDR1 is LGHNA and CDR2 is YSLEER. V shed 4 bases, J shed 3 bases, and the junction held 4 bases outside the gene matches. CDR3 coding DNA: TGCGCCAGCAGCCCAGGACTAGCGGGGATCTACGAGCAGTACTTC. Its translation is CASSPGLAGIYEQYF.

This clone showed up just a few times. The V and J genes are TRBV6-6 and TRBJ2-5; a possible D gene is TRBD1 (5 bases). V lost 6 bases, J lost 4 bases, and 18 bases lay in between. This CDR3 region has 15 residues. Germline assignment: CDR1 MNHNY and CDR2 SVGAGI (reference sequence). DNA for the CDR3: TGTGCCAGCAGACCGAGACAGACGAATCGAGAGACCCAGTACTTC. This translates into CASRPRQTNRETQYF.

A remark on this clone: The identical CDR3 is also encoded by other nucleotide sequences in the sample. V is TRBV19 and J is TRBJ2-7; TRBD2 is a possible D gene (6 bases). The germline V gene has CDR1 LNHDA and CDR2 SQIVND (reference sequence). The V end was cut by 5 bases, the J end by 5 bases, with 13 bases between. This CDR3 region has 13 residues. For the CDR3, the DNA is TGTGCCAGTAGTCCCCGGACTAACCACGAGCAGTACTTC. The encoded protein is CASSPRTNHEQYF.

This chain joins TRBV4-1 and TRBJ2-7, with 7 nucleotides matching TRBD2. CDR1 and CDR2 from the germline V gene are MGHRA and YSYEKL. The length of the CDR3 is 15 residues. V dropped 3 bases and J dropped 1; count of bases not matched to a gene: 6. CDR3 region: CASSHPGEGSYEQYF. CDR3 bases: TGCGCCAGCAGCCATCCGGGGGAGGGATCCTACGAGCAGTACTTC.

The chain recombines TRBV7-2 with TRBJ1-5; 7 bases are shared with TRBD1. The germline CDR1 and CDR2 sequences are SGHTA and FQGNSA. The CDR3 covers 16 residues. After removal of 1 base from V and 6 bases from J, the junction contained 9 bases not matched to a gene. The CDR3 region has the DNA TGTGCCAGCAGCTTAGACATACAGGGGACCCGTCAGCCCCAGCATTTT. This encodes CASSLDIQGTRQPQHF.

The rearrangement links TRBV30 to TRBJ1-2, with TRBD1 identical over 9 bases. Germline values: CDR1 GTSNPN, CDR2 SVGIG (reference sequence). The CDR3 extends over 14 amino acids. Trimming removed 2 bases from V and 3 bases from J; junction bases left unmatched: 4. CDR3 loop: CAWSLRQGDYGYTF. The CDR3 DNA sequence: TGTGCCTGGAGTCTCCGACAGGGGGACTATGGCTACACCTTC.

The sample holds a few counts of this clone. V and J are TRBV7-2 and TRBJ1-2, with TRBD1 as a possible D gene (5 bases). Trimming cost V 4 bases and J 2 bases, with 14 bases left between them. The germline gives CDR1 SGHTA, CDR2 FQGNSA. The CDR3 has 15 residues. CDR3 sequence reads: CASSSGQPGNYGYTF. CDR3 coding DNA: TGTGCCAGCAGCTCCGGACAACCCGGGAACTATGGCTACACCTTC. The whole variable domain, filled in from reference TRBV7-2 and TRBJ1-2, reads GAGVSQSPSNKVTEKGKDVELRCDPISGHTALYWYRQSLGQGLEFLIYFQGNSAPDKSGLPSDRFSAERTGGSVSTLTIQRTQQEDSAVYLCASSSGQPGNYGYTFGSGTRLTVV.

The chain carries TRBV7-2 and TRBJ1-5, with 9 nucleotides matching TRBD1. The CDR3 spans 15 residues. Looked up from germline, CDR1 is SGHTA and CDR2 is FQGNSA. Trimming cost V 1 base and J 4 bases; bases outside gene matches: 2. The CDR3 region is CASSLDGQGNQPQHF. The CDR3 DNA is TGTGCCAGCAGCTTAGACGGACAGGGGAATCAGCCCCAGCATTTT.

The chain joins TRBV27 to TRBJ1-1, with a weak D call TRBD1 (6 bases). Trimming stripped 3 bases from V and 7 bases from J, with 12 bases between. Germline CDR1 and CDR2: MNHEY and SMNVEV (reference sequence). The CDR3 covers 13 residues. CDR3 nucleotide sequence: TGTGCCAGCAGTTTGGTCCAGGGGTATGAAGCTTTCTTT. Amino acid sequence: CASSLVQGYEAFF.

As regards this clone: An end of the junction differs from the germline gene, which may be a read error. The J gene is TRBJ1-3, the V gene TRBV5-1, with D perhaps matching TRBD1 (5 bases). The V gene's germline CDR1 is SGHRS and CDR2 YFSETQ. This CDR3 is 13 amino acids long. The CDR3 here is CPSLREDGNTIYF. The CDR3 nucleotides read TGCCCCAGCCTCAGGGAGGACGGAAACACCATATATTTT.

The V gene is TRBV7-2, the J gene TRBJ2-5, with 7 nucleotides matching TRBD2. Germline V gene data show CDR1 as SGHTA and CDR2 as FQGNSA. CDR3 length equals 16 residues. V was pared by 2 bases and J by 4 bases, with 10 bases of the junction left unmatched. The CDR3 DNA follows: TGTGCCAGCAGCTTAAGGCGCGGGAGCTCGCCAGAGACCCAGTACTTC. Translating gives CASSLRRGSSPETQYF.

The J gene is TRBJ2-7, the V gene TRBV10-3, with 14 bases that match TRBD2. CDR3 size: 18 residues. V trimming: 7 bases; J trimming: 6 bases; junction bases outside the gene matches: 17. Germline CDR1 is ENHRY and CDR2 is SYGVKD. The CDR3 is CAITRGGLAGEIGVEQYF. CDR3 DNA sequence: TGTGCCATCACCAGGGGGGGACTAGCGGGGGAAATAGGGGTCGAGCAGTACTTC.

The chain carries TRBV10-1 and TRBJ2-3; 8 bases map to TRBD1. Germline-derived CDR1 and CDR2 are WNHNN and SYGVQD (reference sequence). This CDR3 has 15 residues. V shed 2 bases and J 3 bases; nucleotides not matched to a gene: 4. Here the CDR3 DNA reads TGCGCCAGCAGTGAGAACCGGGACAGGACAGATACGCAGTATTTT. Protein product: CASSENRDRTDTQYF.

The rearrangement uses TRBV30 and TRBJ1-2; 10 positions match TRBD1. The CDR3 covers 14 residues. Per germline, CDR1 GTSNPN and CDR2 SVGIG (reference sequence). Trimming removed 7 bases from V and 8 bases from J; junction bases left unmatched: 13. The CDR3, as DNA: TGTGCCTTGGGGGAACCGGGACAGGGGTACGGCTACACCTTC. Protein product: CALGEPGQGYGYTF.

This clone was found a few times. CDR3 DNA sequence: TGTGCCAGCAGCTCCCGCCTAGCATTGGGGACAGATACGCAGTATTTT. Its translation is CASSSRLALGTDTQYF. This chain uses TRBV7-9 with TRBJ2-3, with D possibly matching TRBD2 (5 bases). V was cut by 4 bases and J by 3 bases, with 17 bases left in between. This CDR3 is 16 amino acids long. Germline CDR1 is SEHNR and CDR2 is FQNEAQ (reference sequence).

The chain employs TRBV5-6 and TRBJ1-6; D unclear. Trimming pared 2 bases from V and 6 bases from J, leaving 9 bases between. Germline V lookup: CDR1 SGHDT, CDR2 YYEEEE. The CDR3 contains 14 residues. CDR3 sequence reads: CASSLFQINSPLHF. CDR3 DNA sequence: TGTGCCAGCAGCTTATTTCAGATTAATTCACCCCTCCACTTT.

The table lists this clone with a count of one. One end of the junction does not line up with germline, which may come from a read error. The chain couples TRBV7-9 to TRBJ1-3; D gene unclear. Germline lookup yields CDR1 SEHNR and CDR2 FQNEAQ (reference sequence). The CDR3 is made up of 11 amino acids. The CDR3 here is CSSSFSDTIYF. The CDR3 DNA is TGTTCCAGCAGCTTCTCCGACACCATATATTTT.

The V gene is TRBV9, the J gene TRBJ1-5, with D unresolved. Germline V gene lookup returns CDR1 SGDLS and CDR2 YYNGEE. The CDR3 loop spans 13 amino acids. Trimming shortened V by 7 bases and J by 8 bases, and 16 bases separated the two germline ends. CDR3 loop: CASGGKPWEPQHF. In DNA form, the CDR3 reads TGTGCCAGCGGAGGAAAGCCTTGGGAGCCCCAGCATTTT. The variable domain in full, completed from reference TRBV9 and TRBJ1-5, reads DSGVTQTPKHLITATGQRVTLRCSPRSGDLSVYWYQQSLDQGLQFLIQYYNGEERAKGNILERFSAQQFPDLHSELNLSSLELGDSALYFCASGGKPWEPQHFGDGTRLSIL.

The V call is TRBV5-1, the J call TRBJ2-7, with 11 bases fitting TRBD1. Germline trimming cut 2 bases from V and 5 bases from J; bases unmatched to any gene: 6. CDR3 length equals 15 residues. Germline CDR1 and CDR2: SGHRS and YFSETQ. The CDR3 reads CASSFQDRGQHEQYF. The CDR3, as DNA: TGCGCCAGCAGCTTCCAGGACAGGGGGCAGCACGAGCAGTACTTC.

Points on this clone: This sample also contains other DNA sequences that code for the same CDR3. The V call is TRBV5-4, the J call TRBJ1-1, with D possibly TRBD1 on 6 matching bases. Germline V gene sequence: CDR1 SGHNT, CDR2 YYREEE (reference sequence). CDR3 length: 14 amino acids. V dropped 0 bases and J dropped 2 bases, with 8 bases sitting between them. CDR3 amino acids: CASSLEGVNTEAFF. The DNA of the CDR3 is TGTGCCAGCAGCTTGGAGGGGGTCAACACTGAAGCTTTCTTT.

The V and J genes are TRBV5-1 and TRBJ1-2; 9 bases line up with TRBD1. The CDR3 has 14 residues. Germline CDR1 reads SGHRS; CDR2 reads YFSETQ. The V segment lost 4 bases and the J segment 8 bases; nucleotides outside the gene matches: 9. The CDR3 here is CASSPPGQGWGYTF. The CDR3 region has the DNA TGCGCCAGCAGCCCCCCGGGACAGGGCTGGGGCTACACCTTC.

The chain carries TRBV5-1 and TRBJ2-1; 9 positions agree with TRBD2. CDR1 is SGHRS and CDR2 is YFSETQ in the germline V gene. The CDR3 has 15 amino acids. The J segment lost 10 bases and the V segment lost 2 bases, leaving 10 bases of the junction unmatched. CDR3 sequence reads: CASSFGPAGGREQFF. CDR3 DNA: TGCGCCAGCAGCTTTGGCCCTGCGGGAGGGAGGGAGCAGTTCTTC.

The chain carries TRBV7-2 and TRBJ2-7; TRBD1 aligns across 8 bases. V was clipped by 5 bases and J by 1 base; unmatched bases: 7. The CDR3 sequence is 15 residues long. From germline, CDR1 is SGHTA and CDR2 FQGNSA. In DNA form, the CDR3 reads TGTGCCAGCAGCGCGGGGACAGGCTTTTCCTACGAGCAGTACTTC. Protein sequence: CASSAGTGFSYEQYF.